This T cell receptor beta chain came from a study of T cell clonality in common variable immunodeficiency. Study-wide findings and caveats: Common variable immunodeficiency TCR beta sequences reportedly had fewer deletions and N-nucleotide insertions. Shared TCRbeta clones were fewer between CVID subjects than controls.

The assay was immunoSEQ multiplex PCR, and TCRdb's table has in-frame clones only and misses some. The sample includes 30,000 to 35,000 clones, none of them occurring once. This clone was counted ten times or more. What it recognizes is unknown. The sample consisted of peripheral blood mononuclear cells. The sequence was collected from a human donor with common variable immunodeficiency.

The CDR3 loop reads CAWSYIGELFF. The sequenced part of the CDR3 DNA is TGTGCCTGGAGTTATATCGGGGAG. V and J are TRBV30 and TRBJ2-2, with D hard to call. The CDR3 end is not reached by the read, which stops 3 residues before it; the germline J gene fills it in. Trimming took off 2 bases at V and 7 bases at J, with 5 bases between the two ends. Germline assignment: CDR1 GTSNPN and CDR2 SVGIG (reference sequence). The CDR3 spans 11 residues.